The clone carrying this T cell receptor (beta chain) was picked up one time. The antigen is unknown. This sample stems from a study of CD8+ T cells in alopecia areata. Findings and caveats of the study: Clonality was higher in lesional than normal scalp, especially in alopecia totalis/universalis. Whereas mice showed it more clearly, TCR sharing across patients was murkier, possibly because of HLA.

Looked up from germline, CDR1 is SQVTM and CDR2 is ANQGSEA. The CDR3 contains 14 residues. V lost 5 bases, J lost 0 bases, and 13 bases lay in between. Sorted populations comprised CD4+ and CD8+ T cells obtained from PBMCs. After isolation, RNA underwent reverse transcription to generate cDNA as the sequencing template. Clones were read by immunoSEQ multiplex PCR, and TCRdb kept only the in-frame ones, dropping some. The sample holds 200,000 to 250,000 clones, roughly 50% seen once. This receptor was identified in a human donor in good health. The sample was CD8+ T cells sorted from blood. The rearrangement uses TRBV29-1 and TRBJ1-1; tentatively, D is TRBD1 (6 bases). The CDR3 DNA follows: TGCAGCGTTCCGAAGGGGGGCCTGAACACTGAAGCTTTCTTT. Amino acid sequence: CSVPKGGLNTEAFF.